These 12 T cell receptor beta chains were all obtained from the same sample, sequenced in a study of CD8+ T cells in alopecia areata. RNA was isolated and reverse transcribed to cDNA, the sequencing template. Data came from immunoSEQ multiplex PCR; TCRdb stores just in-frame clones and leaves some out. The table records under 130,000 clones, 55% of them present only once. The sample taken for sequencing was CD4+ T cells sorted from blood. The receptors originated from a human donor in good health.

This clone was observed a few times. The chain uses TRBV9 and TRBJ2-1, with 8 bases identical to TRBD2. Germline V gene sequence: CDR1 SGDLS, CDR2 YYNGEE. V shed 0 bases, J shed 3 bases, and the junction held 2 bases outside the gene matches. CDR3 length: 15 residues. The CDR3 region is CASSVGAGDYNEQFF. CDR3 bases: TGTGCCAGCAGCGTAGGAGCGGGGGACTACAATGAGCAGTTCTTC. Together with reference TRBV9 and TRBJ2-1, the CDR3 gives the full variable domain: DSGVTQTPKHLITATGQRVTLRCSPRSGDLSVYWYQQSLDQGLQFLIQYYNGEERAKGNILERFSAQQFPDLHSELNLSSLELGDSALYFCASSVGAGDYNEQFFGPGTRLTVL.

The chain joins TRBV5-4 to TRBJ2-1, with D perhaps matching TRBD2 (7 bases). Trimming stripped 4 bases from V and 10 bases from J, with 18 bases between. CDR3 length equals 14 residues. The germline V gene encodes CDR1 SGHNT and CDR2 YYREEE (reference sequence). In DNA form, the CDR3 reads TGTGCCAGCAGCCCGGGGGGCCGGGGGAACGAGCAGTTCTTC. Protein product: CASSPGGRGNEQFF. Full variable domain (rest looked up from reference TRBV5-4 and TRBJ2-1): ETGVTQSPTHLIKTRGQQVTLRCSSQSGHNTVSWYQQALGQGPQFIFQYYREEENGRGNFPPRFSGLQFPNYSSELNVNALELDDSALYLCASSPGGRGNEQFFGPGTRLTVL.

V usage is TRBV29-1 and J usage is TRBJ1-1; D possibly corresponds to TRBD1 (5 bases). Germline V gene data show CDR1 as SQVTM and CDR2 as ANQGSEA. V lost 1 base, J lost 1 base, and 7 bases lay in between. The CDR3 consists of 13 residues. The CDR3 reads CSVEGQKNTEAFF. CDR3 in DNA: TGCAGCGTTGAAGGACAGAAGAACACTGAAGCTTTCTTT.

This clone was seen only a few times. This chain joins TRBV10-3 and TRBJ1-5; TRBD1 matches 7 bases. Germline V gives CDR1 ENHRY, CDR2 SYGVKD. The CDR3 has 16 residues. V was pared by 0 bases and J by 0 bases, with 2 bases of the junction left unmatched. DNA for the CDR3: TGTGCCATCAGTGAGTCGACAGGGATTAGCAATCAGCCCCAGCATTTT. Its protein is CAISESTGISNQPQHF.

The chain couples TRBV18 to TRBJ2-5, with 11 nucleotides matching TRBD1. This CDR3 spans 16 amino acids. With V trimmed by 4 bases and J by 4 bases, 8 bases remained unmatched. Germline lookup yields CDR1 KGHSH and CDR2 LQKENI. The CDR3 reads CASSLHPGTGGETQYF. As DNA, the CDR3 is TGTGCCAGCTCACTACACCCCGGGACAGGGGGAGAGACCCAGTACTTC. The variable domain in full, completed from reference TRBV18 and TRBJ2-5, reads NAGVMQNPRHLVRRRGQEARLRCSPMKGHSHVYWYRQLPEEGLKFMVYLQKENIIDESGMPKERFSAEFPKEGPSILRIQQVVRGDSAAYFCASSLHPGTGGETQYFGPGTRLLVL.

This rearrangement joins TRBV5-1 to TRBJ2-7, with 7 nucleotides matching TRBD1. V dropped 2 bases and J dropped 2; count of bases not matched to a gene: 4. The CDR3 is 14 residues long. The germline V gene encodes CDR1 SGHRS and CDR2 YFSETQ. This CDR3 reads CASSFNTGAYEQYF. The CDR3 DNA sequence: TGCGCCAGCAGCTTCAATACAGGGGCCTACGAGCAGTACTTC.

The chain combines TRBV2 with TRBJ1-5, with D perhaps TRBD1 (6 bases). V was clipped by 5 bases and J by 11 bases, with 10 bases between them. CDR3 length: 11 amino acids. Germline assignment: CDR1 SNHLY and CDR2 FYNNEI. The chain's CDR3 is CASSPGETQHF. The CDR3 nucleotides read TGTGCCAGCAGTCCAGGGGAGACCCAGCATTTT.

The rearrangement links TRBV11-2 to TRBJ1-3; possible D gene TRBD1, 5 bases. CDR1 and CDR2 from the germline V gene are SGHAT and FQNNGV. V was shortened by 4 bases and J by 2 bases, with 15 bases between the two germline ends. This CDR3 comprises 16 residues. DNA for the CDR3: TGTGCCAGCAGCTCTATACGGGGGAAGCCTGGAAACACCATATATTTT. Encoded protein: CASSSIRGKPGNTIYF.

The chain carries TRBV29-1 and TRBJ1-2; 9 bases line up with TRBD1. The V gene's germline CDR1 is SQVTM and CDR2 ANQGSEA. Losses at the gene ends were 6 bases for V and 3 bases for J; bases not matched to a gene: 11. This CDR3 contains 15 residues. The CDR3 nucleotides read TGCAGCGTGCTTCCTCCGACAGGGGGTGACTATGGCTACACCTTC. As protein: CSVLPPTGGDYGYTF.

The genes are TRBV2 and TRBJ2-4, with D perhaps TRBD1 (6 bases). Germline CDR1 reads SNHLY; CDR2 reads FYNNEI. V was shortened by 5 bases and J by 5 bases, with 13 bases between the two germline ends. The CDR3 consists of 14 residues. As DNA, the CDR3 is TGTGCCAGCAGTATTACAGGGCCCGAAAACATTCAGTACTTC. This codes for CASSITGPENIQYF.

This clone was picked up a small number of times. V is TRBV13 and J is TRBJ1-1; the D is unclear. V lost 6 bases, J lost 3 bases, and 14 bases lay in between. This CDR3 region has 14 residues. CDR1 PRHDT and CDR2 FYEKMQ come from the germline V gene (reference sequence). In DNA form, the CDR3 reads TGTGCCAGCAGTGTGTCAGGTGGGGACACTGAAGCTTTCTTT. It codes for CASSVSGGDTEAFF.

This clone appeared a few times. A read error may produce the germline difference seen at one junction end. The chain recombines TRBV7-7 with TRBJ2-5; 7 nucleotides match TRBD2. The length of the CDR3 is 13 residues. The germline V gene has CDR1 SSHAT and CDR2 FNYEAQ (reference sequence). CDR3 sequence reads: CASSLGGQETQYF. The CDR3 DNA is TGTGCTAGCAGCCTGGGGGGGCAAGAGACCCAGTACTTC. The complete variable domain, with remaining parts taken from reference TRBV7-7 and TRBJ2-5, reads GAGVSQSPRYKVTKRGQDVTLRCDPISSHATLYWYQQALGQGPEFLTYFNYEAQPDKSGLPSDRFSAERPEGSISTLTIQRTEQRDSAMYRCASSLGGQETQYFGPGTRLLVL.